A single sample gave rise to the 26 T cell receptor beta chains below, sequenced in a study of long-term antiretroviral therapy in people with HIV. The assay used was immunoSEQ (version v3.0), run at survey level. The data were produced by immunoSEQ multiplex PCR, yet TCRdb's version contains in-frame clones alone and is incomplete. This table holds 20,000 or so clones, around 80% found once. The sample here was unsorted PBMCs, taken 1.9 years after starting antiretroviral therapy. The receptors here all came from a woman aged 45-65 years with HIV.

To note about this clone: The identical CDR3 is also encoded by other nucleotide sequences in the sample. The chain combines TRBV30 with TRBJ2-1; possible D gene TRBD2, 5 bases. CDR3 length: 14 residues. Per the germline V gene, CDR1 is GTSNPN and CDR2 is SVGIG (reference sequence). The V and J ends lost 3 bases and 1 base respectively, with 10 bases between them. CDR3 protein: CAWRTKSSYNEQFF. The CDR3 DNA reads TGTGCCTGGAGGACTAAATCGTCCTACAATGAGCAGTTCTTC.

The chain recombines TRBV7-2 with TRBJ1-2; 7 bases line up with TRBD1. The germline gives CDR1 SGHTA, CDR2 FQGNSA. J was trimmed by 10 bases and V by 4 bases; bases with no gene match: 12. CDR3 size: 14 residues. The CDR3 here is CASSSQRQGKDYTF. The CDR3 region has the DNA TGTGCCAGCAGCTCCCAAAGACAGGGAAAGGACTACACCTTC.

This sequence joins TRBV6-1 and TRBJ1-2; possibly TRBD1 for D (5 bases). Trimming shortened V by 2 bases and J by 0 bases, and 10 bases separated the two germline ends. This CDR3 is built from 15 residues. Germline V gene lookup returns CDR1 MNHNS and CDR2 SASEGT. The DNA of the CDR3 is TGTGCCAGCAGTGAAAGCGGGGGGGCTAACTATGGCTACACCTTC. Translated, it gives CASSESGGANYGYTF.

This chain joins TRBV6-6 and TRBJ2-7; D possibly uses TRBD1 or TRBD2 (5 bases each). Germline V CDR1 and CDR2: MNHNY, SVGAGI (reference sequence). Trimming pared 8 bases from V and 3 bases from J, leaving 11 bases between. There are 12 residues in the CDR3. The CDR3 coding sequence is TGTGCCAGCCTGGGACCGCTCTACGAGCAGTACTTC. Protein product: CASLGPLYEQYF.

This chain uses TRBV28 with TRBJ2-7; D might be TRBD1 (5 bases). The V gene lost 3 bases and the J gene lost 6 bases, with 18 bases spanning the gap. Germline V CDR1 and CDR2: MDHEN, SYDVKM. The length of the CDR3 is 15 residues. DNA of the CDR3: TGTGCCAGCAGTTTTGGCAGGGCCCCCATCCGCGAGCAGTACTTC. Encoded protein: CASSFGRAPIREQYF.

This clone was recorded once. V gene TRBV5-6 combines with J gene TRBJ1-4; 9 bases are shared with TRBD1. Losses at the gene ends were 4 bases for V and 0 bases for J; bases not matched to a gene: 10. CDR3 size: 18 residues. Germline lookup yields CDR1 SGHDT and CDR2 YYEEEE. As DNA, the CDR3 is TGTGCCAGCAGCGCAAGGGGGACAGGGCATTCAACTAATGAAAAACTGTTTTTT. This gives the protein CASSARGTGHSTNEKLFF.

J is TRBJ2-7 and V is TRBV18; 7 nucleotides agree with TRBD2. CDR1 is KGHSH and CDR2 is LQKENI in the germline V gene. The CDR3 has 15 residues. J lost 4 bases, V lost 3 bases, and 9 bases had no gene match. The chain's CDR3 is CASSPAMGGRYEQYF. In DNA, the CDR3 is TGTGCCAGCTCACCGGCGATGGGAGGGCGATACGAGCAGTACTTC.

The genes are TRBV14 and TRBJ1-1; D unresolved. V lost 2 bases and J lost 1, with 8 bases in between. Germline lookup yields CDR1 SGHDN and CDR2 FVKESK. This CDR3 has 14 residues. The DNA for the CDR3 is TGTGCCAGCAGCCAACCCCCCGCGAACACTGAAGCTTTCTTT. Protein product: CASSQPPANTEAFF.

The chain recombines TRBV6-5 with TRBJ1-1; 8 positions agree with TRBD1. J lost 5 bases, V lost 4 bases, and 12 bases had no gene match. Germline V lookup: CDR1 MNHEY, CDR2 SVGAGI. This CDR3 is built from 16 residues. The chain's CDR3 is CASSSGQGGVVTEAFF. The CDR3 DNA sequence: TGTGCCAGCAGTTCCGGACAGGGTGGGGTAGTGACTGAAGCTTTCTTT.

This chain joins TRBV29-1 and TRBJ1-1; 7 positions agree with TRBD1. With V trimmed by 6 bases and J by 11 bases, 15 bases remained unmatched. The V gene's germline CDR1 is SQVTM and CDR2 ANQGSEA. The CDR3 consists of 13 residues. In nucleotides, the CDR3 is TGCAGCGTAGTGGGACAGTACTTTCCGACCGCTTTCTTT. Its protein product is CSVVGQYFPTAFF.

CDR3 DNA sequence: TGTGCCAGCAGTCCCCCCCTGACAGGGGACTCACCCCTCCACTTT. It codes for CASSPPLTGDSPLHF. The V and J genes are TRBV28 and TRBJ1-6; 8 positions agree with TRBD1. Unmatched junction bases numbered 10, after V lost 5 bases and J lost 10 bases. The CDR3 sequence is 15 residues long. Germline assignment: CDR1 MDHEN and CDR2 SYDVKM.

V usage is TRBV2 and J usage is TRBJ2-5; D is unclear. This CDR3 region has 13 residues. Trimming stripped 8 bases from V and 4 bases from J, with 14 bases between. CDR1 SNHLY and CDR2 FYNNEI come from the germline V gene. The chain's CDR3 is CASGPVGIETQYF. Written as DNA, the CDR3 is TGTGCCAGCGGACCTGTGGGAATAGAGACCCAGTACTTC.

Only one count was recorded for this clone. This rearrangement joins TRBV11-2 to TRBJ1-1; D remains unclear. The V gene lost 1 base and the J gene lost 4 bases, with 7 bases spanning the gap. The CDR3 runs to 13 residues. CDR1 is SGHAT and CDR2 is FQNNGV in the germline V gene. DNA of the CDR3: TGTGCCAGCAGCTTAGGGGGAACCACTGAAGCTTTCTTT. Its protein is CASSLGGTTEAFF.

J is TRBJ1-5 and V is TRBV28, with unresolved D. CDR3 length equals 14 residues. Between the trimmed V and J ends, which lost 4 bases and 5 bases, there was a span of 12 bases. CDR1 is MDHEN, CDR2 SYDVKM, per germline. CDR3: CASSWKGRHQPQHF. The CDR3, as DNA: TGTGCCAGCAGTTGGAAGGGCCGACATCAGCCCCAGCATTTT.

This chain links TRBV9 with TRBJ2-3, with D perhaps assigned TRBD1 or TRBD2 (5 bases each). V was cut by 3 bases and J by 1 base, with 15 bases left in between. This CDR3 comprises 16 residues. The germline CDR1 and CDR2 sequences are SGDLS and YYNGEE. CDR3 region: CASSDSGTRGTDTQYF. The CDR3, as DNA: TGTGCCAGCAGCGATTCCGGGACCCGTGGCACAGATACGCAGTATTTT.

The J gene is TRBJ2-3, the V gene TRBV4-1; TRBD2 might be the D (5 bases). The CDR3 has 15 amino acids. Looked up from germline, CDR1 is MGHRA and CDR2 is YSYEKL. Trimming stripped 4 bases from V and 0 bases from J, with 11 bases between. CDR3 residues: CASSRERTSTDTQYF. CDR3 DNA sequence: TGCGCCAGCAGCCGGGAGCGCACAAGCACAGATACGCAGTATTTT.

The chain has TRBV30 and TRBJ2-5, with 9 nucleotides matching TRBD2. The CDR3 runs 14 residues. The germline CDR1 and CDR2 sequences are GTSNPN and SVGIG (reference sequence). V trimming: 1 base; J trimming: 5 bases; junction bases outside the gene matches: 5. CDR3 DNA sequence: TGTGCCTGGAGTGGGACTAGCGTGGGGGAGACCCAGTACTTC. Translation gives CAWSGTSVGETQYF.

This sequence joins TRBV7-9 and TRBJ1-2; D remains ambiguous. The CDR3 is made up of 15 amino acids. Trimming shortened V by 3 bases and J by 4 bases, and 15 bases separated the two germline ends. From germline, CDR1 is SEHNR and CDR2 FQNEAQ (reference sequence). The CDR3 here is CASSFGPGGSYGYTF. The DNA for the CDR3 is TGTGCCAGCAGCTTTGGGCCGGGAGGAAGCTATGGCTACACCTTC.

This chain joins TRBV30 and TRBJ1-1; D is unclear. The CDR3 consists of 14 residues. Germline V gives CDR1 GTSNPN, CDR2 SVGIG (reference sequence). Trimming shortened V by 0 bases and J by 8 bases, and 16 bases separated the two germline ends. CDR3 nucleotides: TGTGCCTGGAGTGTGGTTGGGGTGGAGAAAGAAGCTTTCTTT. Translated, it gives CAWSVVGVEKEAFF.

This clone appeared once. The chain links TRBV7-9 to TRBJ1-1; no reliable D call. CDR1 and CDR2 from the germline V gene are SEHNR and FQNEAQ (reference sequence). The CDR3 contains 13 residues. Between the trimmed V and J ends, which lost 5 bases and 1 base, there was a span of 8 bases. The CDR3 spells CASSVQGNTEAFF. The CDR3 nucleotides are TGTGCCAGCAGCGTACAAGGGAACACTGAAGCTTTCTTT.

The CDR3 bases are TGTGCCAGCAGCTTAGCTCTGGGGAGGCCAAGCACAGATACGCAGTATTTT. Its protein product is CASSLALGRPSTDTQYF. The V gene is TRBV11-2, the J gene TRBJ2-3, with a tentative D call TRBD2 (6 bases). The CDR3 length is 17 residues. Germline V gives CDR1 SGHAT, CDR2 FQNNGV. The germline V and J ends were trimmed by 1 base and 0 bases, with 14 bases remaining between them.

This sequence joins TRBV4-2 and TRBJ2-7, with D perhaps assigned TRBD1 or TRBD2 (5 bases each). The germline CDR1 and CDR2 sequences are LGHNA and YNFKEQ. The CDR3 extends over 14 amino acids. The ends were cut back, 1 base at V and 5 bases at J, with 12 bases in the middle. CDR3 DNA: TGTGCCAGCAGCCAAGCGGGACGCTTCGACGAGCAGTACTTC. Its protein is CASSQAGRFDEQYF.

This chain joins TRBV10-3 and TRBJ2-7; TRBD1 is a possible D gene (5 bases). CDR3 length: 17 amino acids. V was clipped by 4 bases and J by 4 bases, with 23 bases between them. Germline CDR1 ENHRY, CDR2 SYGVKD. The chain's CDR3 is CAISGGGISTTSYEQYF. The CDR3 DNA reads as TGTGCCATCAGTGGGGGCGGCATCTCTACCACCTCTTACGAGCAGTACTTC.

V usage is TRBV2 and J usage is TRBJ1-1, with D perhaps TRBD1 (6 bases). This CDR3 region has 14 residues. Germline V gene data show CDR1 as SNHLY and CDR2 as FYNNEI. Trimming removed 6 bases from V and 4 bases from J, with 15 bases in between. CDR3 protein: CASRSQGFGTEAFF. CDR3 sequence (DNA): TGTGCCAGCAGGTCACAGGGTTTTGGCACTGAAGCTTTCTTT.

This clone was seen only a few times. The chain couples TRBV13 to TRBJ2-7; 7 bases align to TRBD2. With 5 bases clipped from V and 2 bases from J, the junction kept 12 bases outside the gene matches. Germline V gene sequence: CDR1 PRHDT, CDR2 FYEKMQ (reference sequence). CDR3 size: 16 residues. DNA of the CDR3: TGTGCCAGCAGCCGAGGGAGGGGTGGGTTAACCTACGAGCAGTACTTC. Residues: CASSRGRGGLTYEQYF.

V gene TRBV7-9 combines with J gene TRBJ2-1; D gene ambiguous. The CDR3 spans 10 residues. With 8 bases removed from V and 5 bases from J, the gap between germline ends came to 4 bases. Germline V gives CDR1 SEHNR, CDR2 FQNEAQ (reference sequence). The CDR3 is CASENNEQFF. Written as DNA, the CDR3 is TGTGCCAGCGAGAACAATGAGCAGTTCTTC. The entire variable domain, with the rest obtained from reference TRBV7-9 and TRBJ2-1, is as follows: DTGVSQNPRHKITKRGQNVTFRCDPISEHNRLYWYRQTLGQGPEFLTYFQNEAQLEKSRLLSDRFSAERPKGSFSTLEIQRTEQGDSAMYLCASENNEQFFGPGTRLTVL.